Presented here are 13 T cell receptor beta chains from one specimen sequenced in a study of OX40 agonist ivuxolimab in advanced cancers. Clones were read by immunoSEQ multiplex PCR, and TCRdb kept only the in-frame ones, dropping some. Here the sample spans about 67,000 clones, around 87% being singletons. Sequencing was performed on CD4+ or CD8+ T cells sorted from blood, taken in a trial of the OX40 agonist ivuxolimab. Receptor source: an adult with an advanced solid tumor such as melanoma, head and neck, liver or kidney cancer.

J is TRBJ1-1 and V is TRBV5-1; 7 nucleotides align to TRBD1. CDR3 length equals 14 residues. With 6 bases clipped from V and 0 bases from J, the junction kept 5 bases outside the gene matches. Germline V gives CDR1 SGHRS, CDR2 YFSETQ. The CDR3 sequence is CASTSRGVNTEAFF. DNA for the CDR3: TGCGCCAGCACCTCCAGGGGGGTGAACACTGAAGCTTTCTTT.

The V gene is TRBV9, the J gene TRBJ2-3; unclear D gene. The V gene lost 4 bases and the J gene lost 4 bases, with 10 bases spanning the gap. The germline V gene encodes CDR1 SGDLS and CDR2 YYNGEE. This CDR3 region has 13 residues. The CDR3 loop is CASSPLRSDTQYF. The DNA of the CDR3 is TGTGCCAGCAGCCCCCTTCGTTCAGATACGCAGTATTTT.

The V and J genes are TRBV20-1 and TRBJ2-7; D remains ambiguous. CDR1 and CDR2 from the germline V gene are DFQATT and SNEGSKA (reference sequence). The CDR3 consists of 10 residues. The CDR3 DNA follows: TGCAGCCCTACAAACTACGAGCAGTACTTC. Amino acid sequence: CSPTNYEQYF.

J is TRBJ2-3 and V is TRBV19; D remains unclear. The V and J ends lost 6 bases and 4 bases respectively, with 14 bases between them. CDR1 LNHDA and CDR2 SQIVND come from the germline V gene (reference sequence). The CDR3 has 14 residues. CDR3 in amino acids: CASRDFGSSDTQYF. In nucleotides, the CDR3 is TGTGCCAGTAGGGATTTTGGCTCATCAGATACGCAGTATTTT. Variable domain in full (rest from reference TRBV19 and TRBJ2-3): DGGITQSPKYLFRKEGQNVTLSCEQNLNHDAMYWYRQDPGQGLRLIYYSQIVNDFQKGDIAEGYSVSREKKESFPLTVTSAQKNPTAFYLCASRDFGSSDTQYFGPGTRLTVL.

This clone was seen only once. The chain joins TRBV11-2 to TRBJ2-1; 9 bases align to TRBD2. The germline V gene has CDR1 SGHAT and CDR2 FQNNGV. Trimming cost V 0 bases and J 5 bases; bases outside gene matches: 17. The CDR3 spans 20 residues. The CDR3 sequence: CASSLDGLPRGASGDNEQFF. The CDR3 DNA reads TGTGCCAGCAGCTTAGATGGCCTCCCCAGGGGTGCTAGCGGGGACAATGAGCAGTTCTTC. The whole variable domain, filled in from reference TRBV11-2 and TRBJ2-1, reads EAGVAQSPRYKIIEKRQSVAFWCNPISGHATLYWYQQILGQGPKLLIQFQNNGVVDDSQLPKDRFSAERLKGVDSTLKIQPAKLEDSAVYLCASSLDGLPRGASGDNEQFFGPGTRLTVL.

J is TRBJ2-3 and V is TRBV9; 15 bases are a match to TRBD2. The CDR3 covers 18 residues. V dropped 3 bases and J dropped 0; count of bases not matched to a gene: 5. CDR1 SGDLS and CDR2 YYNGEE come from the germline V gene. The CDR3 is CASSAGLAGGTSTDTQYF. CDR3 DNA: TGTGCCAGCAGCGCGGGACTAGCGGGGGGCACTAGCACAGATACGCAGTATTTT.

The J gene is TRBJ1-2, the V gene TRBV6-5; TRBD1 might be the D (5 bases). Germline V CDR1 and CDR2: MNHEY, SVGAGI. This CDR3 has 13 residues. V shed 10 bases and J shed 6 bases, with 18 bases lying between them. This CDR3 reads CATKISGTHGYTF. The CDR3 DNA is TGTGCCACCAAGATTTCCGGGACGCATGGCTACACCTTC.

This chain connects TRBV7-2 to TRBJ1-5; D is unclear. The CDR3 length is 15 residues. CDR1 is SGHTA, CDR2 FQGNSA, per germline. Trimming left V 1 base short and J 7 bases short, with 14 bases between. The CDR3 spells CASSLEGTVYQPQHF. DNA of the CDR3: TGTGCCAGCAGCTTAGAAGGAACGGTTTACCAGCCCCAGCATTTT.

V gene TRBV6-5 combines with J gene TRBJ1-5, with 7 nucleotides matching TRBD1. The germline CDR1 and CDR2 sequences are MNHEY and SVGAGI. CDR3 length equals 14 residues. With 6 bases clipped from V and 2 bases from J, the junction kept 4 bases outside the gene matches. The CDR3 loop is CASRRTGRNQPQHF. The CDR3 DNA sequence: TGTGCCAGCAGGCGGACAGGCCGCAATCAGCCCCAGCATTTT.

The rearrangement joins TRBV19 to TRBJ2-1; D not certain. This CDR3 has 15 amino acids. Germline values: CDR1 LNHDA, CDR2 SQIVND (reference sequence). Trimming stripped 3 bases from V and 4 bases from J, with 13 bases between. CDR3 nucleotides: TGTGCCAGTAGTATTGGAGATAACCTTTACAATGAGCAGTTCTTC. This translates into CASSIGDNLYNEQFF.

The gene calls are TRBV28 and TRBJ1-6, with 8 bases aligning to TRBD1. Germline lookup yields CDR1 MDHEN and CDR2 SYDVKM. Germline trimming cut 10 bases from V and 4 bases from J; bases unmatched to any gene: 6. This CDR3 has 14 amino acids. The CDR3 coding sequence is TGTGCCACCAAGTACAGGGGGTATAATTCACCCCTCCACTTT. It encodes CATKYRGYNSPLHF.

The chain combines TRBV7-2 with TRBJ2-7; no definite D call. Per the germline V gene, CDR1 is SGHTA and CDR2 is FQGNSA. Trimming shortened V by 5 bases and J by 3 bases, and 14 bases separated the two germline ends. This CDR3 comprises 14 residues. The CDR3 here is CASSINGLFYEQYF. DNA for the CDR3: TGTGCCAGCAGCATTAACGGCCTATTCTACGAGCAGTACTTC.

This clone was recorded once. The V and J genes are TRBV10-1 and TRBJ1-1; D gene ambiguous. The V gene lost 7 bases and the J gene lost 9 bases, with 12 bases spanning the gap. Germline values: CDR1 WNHNN, CDR2 SYGVQD (reference sequence). CDR3 length: 11 residues. Here the CDR3 reads CASKAPRKAFF. CDR3 DNA: TGCGCCAGCAAAGCCCCCAGGAAAGCTTTCTTT.